A selection of T cell receptor beta chains follows, all from one sample in a study of CD8+ T cells in alopecia areata. Generated by immunoSEQ multiplex PCR, the TCRdb table keeps only in-frame clones and is missing some. The sample has 100,000 to 150,000 clones; approximately 60% are singletons. The material sequenced was CD4+ T cells sorted from blood, taken at week 4, from a patient treated with tofacitinib. These receptors were collected from a human donor with alopecia areata. Each CDR3 is given with its conserved first and last residue.

>TRBV6-5|TRBJ2-4
CASSYSKLDSNIQYF
>TRBV28|TRBJ1-2
CASSLGLGGYTF
>TRBV5-1|TRBJ2-3
CASSLEVDSATDTQYF
>TRBV25-1|TRBJ1-4
CASSELQGKGNEKLFF
>TRBV5-1|TRBJ2-4
CASSLGIRNIQYF
>TRBV5-6|TRBJ1-6
CASSPDPRGNSPLHF
>TRBV29-1|TRBJ2-1
CSVAGSGRTYNEQFF
>TRBV4-2|TRBJ1-1
CASSQAFTGNTEAFF
>TRBV4-3|TRBJ2-3
CASSQEYGGPTDTQYF
>TRBV5-4|TRBJ2-1
CASSLQGGNNEQFF
>TRBV12-5|TRBJ2-1
CASGLYNEQFF
>TRBV18|TRBJ2-2
CASSPGTPPGVNTGELFF
>TRBV15|TRBJ2-3
CATSRDWRDTQYF
>TRBV23-1|TRBJ2-1
CASSQAYREIYGDEQFF
>TRBV5-1|TRBJ2-5
CASSPETQYF
>TRBV2|TRBJ2-5
CASSLGLWETQYF
>TRBV10-3|TRBJ1-1
CAISESGDEAFF
>TRBV30|TRBJ2-3
CAWSGEAVGTDTQYF
>TRBV29-1|TRBJ2-3
CSVEAGTYSTDTQYF
>TRBV28|TRBJ2-1
CASSTTSPGTEQFF
>TRBV15|TRBJ1-2
CATRGASNYGYTF
>TRBV29-1|TRBJ2-7
CSVIRQPYEQYF
>TRBV29-1|TRBJ1-2
CSVESDNYGYTF
>TRBV25-1|TRBJ1-6
CASHGDNSPLHF
>TRBV20-1|TRBJ1-3
CSASDRNTIYF
>TRBV7-6|TRBJ1-1
CASSLMAEAFF
>TRBV5-6|TRBJ2-5
CASSSGQGALGTQYF
>TRBV29-1|TRBJ1-1
CSASIKQGADTEAFF
>TRBV9|TRBJ2-5
CASSRGGETQYF